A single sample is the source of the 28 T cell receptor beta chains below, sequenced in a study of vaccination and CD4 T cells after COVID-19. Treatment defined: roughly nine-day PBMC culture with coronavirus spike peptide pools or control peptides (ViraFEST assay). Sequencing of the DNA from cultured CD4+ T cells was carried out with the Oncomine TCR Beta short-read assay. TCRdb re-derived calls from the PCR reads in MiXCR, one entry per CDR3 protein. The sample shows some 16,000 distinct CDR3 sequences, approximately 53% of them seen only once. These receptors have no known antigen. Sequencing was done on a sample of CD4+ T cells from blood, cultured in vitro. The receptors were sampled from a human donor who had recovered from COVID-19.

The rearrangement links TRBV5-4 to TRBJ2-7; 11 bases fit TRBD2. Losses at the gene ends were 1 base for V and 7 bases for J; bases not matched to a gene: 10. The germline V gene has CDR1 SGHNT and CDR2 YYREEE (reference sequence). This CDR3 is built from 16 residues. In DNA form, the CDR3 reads TGTGCCAGCAGCTTGAATCTAGCGGGGGGTGAGGGTGAGCAGTACTTC. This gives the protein CASSLNLAGGEGEQYF.

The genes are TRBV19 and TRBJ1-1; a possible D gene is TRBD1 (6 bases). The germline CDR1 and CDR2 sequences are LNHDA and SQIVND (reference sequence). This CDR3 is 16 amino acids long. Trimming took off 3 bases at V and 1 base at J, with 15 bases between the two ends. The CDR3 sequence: CASSIGRGNRNTEAFF. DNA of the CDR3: TGTGCCAGTAGTATTGGCAGGGGAAACCGGAACACTGAAGCTTTCTTT.

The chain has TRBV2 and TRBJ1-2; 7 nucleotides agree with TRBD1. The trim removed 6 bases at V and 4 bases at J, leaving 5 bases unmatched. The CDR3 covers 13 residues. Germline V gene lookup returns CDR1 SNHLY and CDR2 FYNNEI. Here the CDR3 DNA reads TGTGCCAGCAGCCTCAGGGGGGGCTATGGCTACACCTTC. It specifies CASSLRGGYGYTF.

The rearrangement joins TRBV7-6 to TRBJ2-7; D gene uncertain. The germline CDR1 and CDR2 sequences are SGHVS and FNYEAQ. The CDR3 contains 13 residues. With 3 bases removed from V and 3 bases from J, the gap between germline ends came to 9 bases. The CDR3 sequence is CASSLAASYEQYF. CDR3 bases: TGTGCCAGCAGCTTGGCCGCCAGCTACGAGCAGTACTTC.

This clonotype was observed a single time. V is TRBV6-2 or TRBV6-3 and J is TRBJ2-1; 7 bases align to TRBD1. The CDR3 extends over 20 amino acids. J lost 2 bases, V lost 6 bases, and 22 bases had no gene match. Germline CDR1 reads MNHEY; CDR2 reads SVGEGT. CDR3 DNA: TGTGCCAGCAGGGAGTCGACAGGGCGTGGGCGGACCAAAACCTACAATGAGCAGTTCTTC. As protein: CASRESTGRGRTKTYNEQFF.

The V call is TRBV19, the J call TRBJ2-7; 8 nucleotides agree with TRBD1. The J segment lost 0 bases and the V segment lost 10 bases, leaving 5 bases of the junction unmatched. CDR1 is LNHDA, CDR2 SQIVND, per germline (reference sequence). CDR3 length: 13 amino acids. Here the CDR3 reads CATRDRSSYEQYF. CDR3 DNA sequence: TGTGCCACCCGGGACAGGAGCTCCTACGAGCAGTACTTC.

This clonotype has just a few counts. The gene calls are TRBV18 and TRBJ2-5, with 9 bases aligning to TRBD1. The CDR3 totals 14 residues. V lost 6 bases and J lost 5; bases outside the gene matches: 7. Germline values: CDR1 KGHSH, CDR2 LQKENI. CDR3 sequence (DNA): TGTGCCAGCTCGCTGACAGGGGGAGTTGAGACCCAGTACTTC. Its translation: CASSLTGGVETQYF.

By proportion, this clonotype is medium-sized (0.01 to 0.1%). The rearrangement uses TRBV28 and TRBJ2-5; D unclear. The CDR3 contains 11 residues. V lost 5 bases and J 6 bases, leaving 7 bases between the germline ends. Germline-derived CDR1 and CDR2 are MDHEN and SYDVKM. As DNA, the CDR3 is TGTGCCAGCAGTGCTGGGAAGACCCAGTACTTC. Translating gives CASSAGKTQYF.

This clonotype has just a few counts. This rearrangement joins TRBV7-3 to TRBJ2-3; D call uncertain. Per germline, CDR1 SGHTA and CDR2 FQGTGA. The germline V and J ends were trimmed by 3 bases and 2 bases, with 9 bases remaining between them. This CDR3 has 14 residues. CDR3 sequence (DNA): TGTGCCAGCAGCTTCCGGGCTCTCACAGATACGCAGTATTTT. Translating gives CASSFRALTDTQYF.

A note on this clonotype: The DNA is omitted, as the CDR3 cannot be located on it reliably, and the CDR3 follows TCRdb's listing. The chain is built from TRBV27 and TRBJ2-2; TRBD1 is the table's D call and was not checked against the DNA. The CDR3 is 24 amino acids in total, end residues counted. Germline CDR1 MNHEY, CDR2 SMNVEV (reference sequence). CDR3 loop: CASTNQTSMYLCASSPAGIGELFF.

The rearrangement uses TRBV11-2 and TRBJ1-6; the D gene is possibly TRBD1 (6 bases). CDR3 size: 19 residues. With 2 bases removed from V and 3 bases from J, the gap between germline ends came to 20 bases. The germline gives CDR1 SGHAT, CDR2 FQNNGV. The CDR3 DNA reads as TGTGCCAGCAGCTTAACGCGGGGGAAGGGACACAGCTATAATTCACCCCTCCACTTT. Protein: CASSLTRGKGHSYNSPLHF.

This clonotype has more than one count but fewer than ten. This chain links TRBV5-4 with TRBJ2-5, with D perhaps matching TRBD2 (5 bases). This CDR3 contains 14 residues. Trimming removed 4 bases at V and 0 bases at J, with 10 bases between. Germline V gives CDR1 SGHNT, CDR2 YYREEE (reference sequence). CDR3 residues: CASSKGLDQETQYF. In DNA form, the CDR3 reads TGTGCCAGCAGCAAAGGACTCGACCAAGAGACCCAGTACTTC.

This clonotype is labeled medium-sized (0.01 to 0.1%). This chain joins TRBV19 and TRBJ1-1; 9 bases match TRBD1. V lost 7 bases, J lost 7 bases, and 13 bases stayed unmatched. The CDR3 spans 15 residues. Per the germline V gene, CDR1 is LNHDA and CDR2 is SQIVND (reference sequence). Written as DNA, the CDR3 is TGTGCCAGTACACCGGGACAGGGCTCGCTGGGTGAAGCTTTCTTT. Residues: CASTPGQGSLGEAFF. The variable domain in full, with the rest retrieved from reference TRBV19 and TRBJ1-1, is DGGITQSPKYLFRKEGQNVTLSCEQNLNHDAMYWYRQDPGQGLRLIYYSQIVNDFQKGDIAEGYSVSREKKESFPLTVTSAQKNPTAFYLCASTPGQGSLGEAFFGQGTRLTVV.

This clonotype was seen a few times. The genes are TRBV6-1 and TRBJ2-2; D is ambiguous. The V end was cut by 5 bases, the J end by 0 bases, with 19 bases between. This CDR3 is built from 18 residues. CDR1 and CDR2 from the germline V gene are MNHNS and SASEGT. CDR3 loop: CASSTSMIRRTNTGELFF. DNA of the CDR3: TGTGCCAGCAGTACCTCCATGATACGACGGACGAACACCGGGGAGCTGTTTTTT.

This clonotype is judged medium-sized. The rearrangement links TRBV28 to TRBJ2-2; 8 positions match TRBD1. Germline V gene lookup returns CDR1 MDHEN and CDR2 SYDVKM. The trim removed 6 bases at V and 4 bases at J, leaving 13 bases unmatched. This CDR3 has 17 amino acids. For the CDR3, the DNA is TGTGCCAGCAGAAGAGGACAGGGCGTGGGAAGCACCGGGGAGCTGTTTTTT. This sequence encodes CASRRGQGVGSTGELFF.

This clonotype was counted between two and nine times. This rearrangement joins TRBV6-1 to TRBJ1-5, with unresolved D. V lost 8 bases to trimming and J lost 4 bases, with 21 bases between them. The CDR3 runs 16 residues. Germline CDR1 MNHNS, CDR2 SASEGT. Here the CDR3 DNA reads TGTGCCAGCCAGGACCGTCCCGACTTCAGAAATCAGCCCCAGCATTTT. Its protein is CASQDRPDFRNQPQHF.

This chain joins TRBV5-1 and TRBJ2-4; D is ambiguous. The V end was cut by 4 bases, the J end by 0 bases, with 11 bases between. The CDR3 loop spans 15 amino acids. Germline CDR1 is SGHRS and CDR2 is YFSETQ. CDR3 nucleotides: TGCGCCAGCAGCGCGGACGGGCTAGCCAAAAACATTCAGTACTTC. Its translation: CASSADGLAKNIQYF.

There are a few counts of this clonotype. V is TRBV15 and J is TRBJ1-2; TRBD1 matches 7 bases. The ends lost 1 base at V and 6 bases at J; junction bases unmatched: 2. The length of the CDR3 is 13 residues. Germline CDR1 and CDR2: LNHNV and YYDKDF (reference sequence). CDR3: CATSRVGTDGYTF. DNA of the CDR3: TGTGCCACCAGCAGAGTGGGGACAGATGGCTACACCTTC. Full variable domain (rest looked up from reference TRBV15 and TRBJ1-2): DAMVIQNPRYQVTQFGKPVTLSCSQTLNHNVMYWYQQKSSQAPKLLFHYYDKDFNNEADTPDNFQSRRPNTSFCFLDIRSPGLGDTAMYLCATSRVGTDGYTFGSGTRLTVV.

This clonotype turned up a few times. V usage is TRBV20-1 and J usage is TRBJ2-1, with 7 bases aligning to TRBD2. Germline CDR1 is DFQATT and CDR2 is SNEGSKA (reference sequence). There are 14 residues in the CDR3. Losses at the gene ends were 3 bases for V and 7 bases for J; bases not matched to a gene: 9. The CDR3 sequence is CSASLASGRNEQFF. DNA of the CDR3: TGCAGTGCTAGTTTGGCTAGCGGACGAAATGAGCAGTTCTTC.

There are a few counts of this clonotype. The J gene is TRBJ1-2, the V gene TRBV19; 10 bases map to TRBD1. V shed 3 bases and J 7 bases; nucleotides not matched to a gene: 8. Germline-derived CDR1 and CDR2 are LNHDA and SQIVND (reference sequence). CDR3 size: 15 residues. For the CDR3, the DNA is TGTGCCAGTAGTATGTGGACAGGGGGGTTCGGTGGCTACACCTTC. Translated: CASSMWTGGFGGYTF.

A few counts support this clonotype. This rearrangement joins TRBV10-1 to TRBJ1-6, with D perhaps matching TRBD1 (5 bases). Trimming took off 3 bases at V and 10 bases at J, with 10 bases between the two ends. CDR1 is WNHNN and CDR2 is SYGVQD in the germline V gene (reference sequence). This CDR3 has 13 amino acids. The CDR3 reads CASSEGVRSPLHF. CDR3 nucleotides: TGCGCCAGCAGTGAAGGGGTGAGATCACCCCTCCACTTT.

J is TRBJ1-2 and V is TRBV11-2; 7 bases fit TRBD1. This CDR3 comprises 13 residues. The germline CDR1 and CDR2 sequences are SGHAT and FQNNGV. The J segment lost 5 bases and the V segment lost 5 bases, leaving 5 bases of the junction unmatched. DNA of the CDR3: TGTGCCAGCAGCCCCGACAGGGTTTATGGCTACACCTTC. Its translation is CASSPDRVYGYTF.

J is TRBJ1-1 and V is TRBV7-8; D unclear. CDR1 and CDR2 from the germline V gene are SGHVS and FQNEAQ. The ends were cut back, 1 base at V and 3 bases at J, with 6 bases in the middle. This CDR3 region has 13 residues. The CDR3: CASSLVRDTEAFF. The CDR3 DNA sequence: TGTGCCAGCAGCTTAGTACGGGACACTGAAGCTTTCTTT.

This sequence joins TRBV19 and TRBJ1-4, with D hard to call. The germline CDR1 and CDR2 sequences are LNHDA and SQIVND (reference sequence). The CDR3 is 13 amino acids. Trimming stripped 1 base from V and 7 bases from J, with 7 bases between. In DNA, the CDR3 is TGTGCCAGTAGTATAGGAGTAGGTGAAAAACTGTTTTTT. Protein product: CASSIGVGEKLFF.

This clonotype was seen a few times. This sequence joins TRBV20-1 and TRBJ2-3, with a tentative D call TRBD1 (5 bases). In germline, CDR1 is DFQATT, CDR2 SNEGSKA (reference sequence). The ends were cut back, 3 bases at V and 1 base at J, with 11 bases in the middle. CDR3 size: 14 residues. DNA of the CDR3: TGCAGTGCTAGGTTAGCAGGGCGCACAGATACGCAGTATTTT. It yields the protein CSARLAGRTDTQYF.

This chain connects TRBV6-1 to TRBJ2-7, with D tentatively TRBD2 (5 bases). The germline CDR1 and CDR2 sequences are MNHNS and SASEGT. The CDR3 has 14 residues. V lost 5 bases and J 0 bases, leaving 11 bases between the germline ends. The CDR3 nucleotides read TGTGCCAGCAGTAACCGGGATATCTCCTACGAGCAGTACTTC. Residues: CASSNRDISYEQYF.

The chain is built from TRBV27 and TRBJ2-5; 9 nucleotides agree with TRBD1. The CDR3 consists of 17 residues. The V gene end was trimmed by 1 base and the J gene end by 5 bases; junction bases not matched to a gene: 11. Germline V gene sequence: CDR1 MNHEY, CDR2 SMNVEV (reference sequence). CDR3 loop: CASSLFYPGQGGETQYF. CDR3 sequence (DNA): TGTGCCAGCAGTTTATTTTACCCGGGACAGGGCGGCGAGACCCAGTACTTC.

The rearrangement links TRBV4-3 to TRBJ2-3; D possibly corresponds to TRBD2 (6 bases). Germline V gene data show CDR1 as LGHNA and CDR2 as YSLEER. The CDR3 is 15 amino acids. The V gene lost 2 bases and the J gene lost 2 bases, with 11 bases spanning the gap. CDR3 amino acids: CASSQSTRYTDTQYF. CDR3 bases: TGCGCCAGCAGCCAATCGACTAGATACACAGATACGCAGTATTTT.